Each of the 19 T cell receptor beta chains below was sequenced from the same sample in a study of blood T cell repertoires in COVID-19. The data were produced by immunoSEQ multiplex PCR, yet TCRdb's version contains in-frame clones alone and is incomplete. The sample lists about 100,000 clones, over 90% occurring once. Sequencing was performed on peripheral blood. The receptor set was obtained from a man aged 55 to 70 with acute or convalescent COVID-19.

This chain uses TRBV12-5 with TRBJ2-2, with TRBD1 identical over 10 bases. Germline assignment: CDR1 LGHNT and CDR2 FRNRAP. Germline trimming cut 6 bases from V and 7 bases from J; bases unmatched to any gene: 5. The CDR3 sequence is 14 residues long. The CDR3 coding sequence is TGTGCTAGTGGCCTGGACAGGGGGGTCGGGGAGCTGTTTTTT. This encodes CASGLDRGVGELFF.

The chain combines TRBV7-2 with TRBJ2-7; TRBD1 agrees at 8 bases. CDR1 and CDR2 (germline): SGHTA, FQGNSA. After removal of 1 base from V and 6 bases from J, the junction contained 8 bases not matched to a gene. The CDR3 has 15 amino acids. This CDR3 reads CASSLGQGAMIEQYF. The CDR3 DNA reads TGTGCCAGCAGCTTAGGCCAGGGGGCGATGATCGAGCAGTACTTC.

This clone was picked up a small number of times. The chain links TRBV20-1 to TRBJ2-7; TRBD2 aligns across 8 bases. Trimming at V came to 7 bases and at J to 3 bases, leaving 2 bases not matched to a gene. The CDR3 spans 11 residues. Germline CDR1 and CDR2: DFQATT and SNEGSKA (reference sequence). As DNA, the CDR3 is TGCAGTGAGCGGGAGTTCTACGAGCAGTACTTC. Translated: CSEREFYEQYF.

In this sample, this clone turned up once. The rearrangement links TRBV28 to TRBJ1-5; 7 nucleotides match TRBD1. J gave up 6 bases and V 4 bases, and 3 bases lay outside the gene matches. Looked up from germline, CDR1 is MDHEN and CDR2 is SYDVKM. The CDR3 spans 13 residues. CDR3 residues: CASSYRGSQPQHF. Here the CDR3 DNA reads TGTGCCAGCAGTTACAGGGGTAGTCAGCCCCAGCATTTT. Complete variable domain (other parts from reference TRBV28 and TRBJ1-5): DVKVTQSSRYLVKRTGEKVFLECVQDMDHENMFWYRQDPGLGLRLIYFSYDVKMKEKGDIPEGYSVSREKKERFSLILESASTNQTSMYLCASSYRGSQPQHFGDGTRLSIL.

The gene calls are TRBV7-9 and TRBJ2-7, with no clear D. This CDR3 is built from 11 residues. Germline V gives CDR1 SEHNR, CDR2 FQNEAQ (reference sequence). Trimming shortened V by 6 bases and J by 3 bases, and 6 bases separated the two germline ends. The CDR3 nucleotides are TGTGCCAGCAGTTCCTACTACGAGCAGTACTTC. Translating it yields CASSSYYEQYF.

The chain employs TRBV27 and TRBJ2-1, with a weak D call TRBD1 (6 bases). V lost 8 bases, J lost 0 bases, and 17 bases lay in between. Per germline, CDR1 MNHEY and CDR2 SMNVEV (reference sequence). CDR3 length equals 16 residues. CDR3 protein: CASSPTGYFSYNEQFF. CDR3 bases: TGTGCCAGCTCCCCCACAGGGTATTTCTCCTACAATGAGCAGTTCTTC.

CDR3 amino acids: CASSPPGGSITGELFF. As DNA, the CDR3 is TGTGCCAGCTCACCACCGGGCGGGAGTATCACCGGGGAGCTGTTTTTT. The V and J genes are TRBV18 and TRBJ2-2; 7 nucleotides match TRBD2. V lost 0 bases to trimming and J lost 4 bases; unmatched junction nucleotides: 5. This CDR3 has 16 amino acids. Germline V lookup: CDR1 KGHSH, CDR2 LQKENI.

V gene TRBV19 combines with J gene TRBJ2-1, with a tentative D call TRBD2 (5 bases). Germline V gene data show CDR1 as LNHDA and CDR2 as SQIVND (reference sequence). Deletions cut 2 bases from V and 6 bases from J, with 8 bases between. The CDR3 has 13 residues. DNA of the CDR3: TGTGCCAGTAGTATAAGGGAGCGCAATGAGCAGTTCTTC. Translation: CASSIRERNEQFF.

The chain employs TRBV10-3 and TRBJ1-6, with 7 bases aligning to TRBD1. CDR3 length: 14 amino acids. V was clipped by 6 bases and J by 9 bases; unmatched bases: 8. Germline-derived CDR1 and CDR2 are ENHRY and SYGVKD. The CDR3 spells CAISGQDLGSPLHF. CDR3 sequence (DNA): TGTGCCATCAGCGGACAGGACCTGGGTTCACCCCTCCACTTT.

The sample holds a few counts of this clone. This chain links TRBV7-9 with TRBJ2-7, with TRBD1 matching over 10 bases. CDR1 and CDR2 (germline): SEHNR, FQNEAQ (reference sequence). The CDR3 is 16 residues long. The ends lost 5 bases at V and 2 bases at J; junction bases unmatched: 9. The CDR3 DNA reads TGTGCCAGCAGCATTGCCGGGACAGGGGATACCTACGAGCAGTACTTC. This codes for CASSIAGTGDTYEQYF.

The chain carries TRBV3-1 (or the pseudogene TRBV3-2) and TRBJ1-6; D ambiguous. The ends were cut back, 3 bases at V and 14 bases at J, with 14 bases in the middle. From germline, CDR1 is LGHDT and CDR2 YNNKEL (reference sequence). The CDR3 consists of 13 residues. The DNA for the CDR3 is TGTGCCAGCAGCCACGCGGGAATCTGGGCCCTCCACTTT. It specifies CASSHAGIWALHF.

The rearrangement uses TRBV14 and TRBJ2-7; 8 positions agree with TRBD2. Germline CDR1 SGHDN, CDR2 FVKESK. The CDR3 is made up of 17 amino acids. Unmatched junction bases numbered 8, after V lost 1 base and J lost 0 bases. Written as DNA, the CDR3 is TGTGCCAGCAGCCAAGCTCCCCTAGCGGGTTTCTCCTACGAGCAGTACTTC. The encoded protein is CASSQAPLAGFSYEQYF.

The chain has TRBV9 and TRBJ2-1; D may be TRBD1 (5 bases). CDR3 length: 14 residues. V gave up 4 bases and J gave up 5 bases, with 13 bases separating them. Per germline, CDR1 SGDLS and CDR2 YYNGEE. CDR3: CASSPGIGDNEQFF. In nucleotides, the CDR3 is TGTGCCAGCAGCCCAGGGATAGGGGACAATGAGCAGTTCTTC.

The CDR3: CSVGVAGLKSEQYF. In nucleotides, the CDR3 is TGCAGCGTTGGGGTAGCGGGACTCAAGTCCGAGCAGTACTTC. The chain employs TRBV29-1 and TRBJ2-7, with 8 bases lining up with TRBD2. J lost 6 bases, V lost 4 bases, and 11 bases had no gene match. The CDR3 extends over 14 amino acids. Germline CDR1 reads SQVTM; CDR2 reads ANQGSEA.

The chain couples TRBV4-3 to TRBJ2-2, with D perhaps TRBD2 (6 bases). V was trimmed by 2 bases and J by 6 bases, leaving 16 bases between them. CDR1 is LGHNA and CDR2 is YSLEER in the germline V gene. This CDR3 has 16 residues. The CDR3 is CASSQQIGSVAGELFF. The CDR3, as DNA: TGCGCCAGCAGCCAACAGATCGGGAGCGTGGCCGGGGAGCTGTTTTTT.

The chain has TRBV10-3 and TRBJ2-1, with D possibly TRBD1 on 7 matching bases. V was shortened by 6 bases and J by 5 bases, with 17 bases between the two germline ends. The CDR3 covers 15 residues. CDR1 and CDR2 from the germline V gene are ENHRY and SYGVKD. The CDR3 coding sequence is TGTGCCATCAGACCTCAGGGGGGCGGCGACAATGAGCAGTTCTTC. This encodes CAIRPQGGGDNEQFF.

The chain has TRBV5-6 and TRBJ2-2; D remains unclear. The CDR3 loop spans 13 amino acids. The V gene's germline CDR1 is SGHDT and CDR2 YYEEEE. V dropped 2 bases and J dropped 9 bases, with 11 bases sitting between them. The CDR3 protein is CASSFYELRELFF. CDR3 nucleotide sequence: TGTGCCAGCAGCTTTTACGAGCTAAGGGAGCTGTTTTTT.

CDR3 in amino acids: CASSPQTGNTGELFF. For the CDR3, the DNA is TGTGCCAGCTCACCGCAGACAGGGAACACCGGGGAGCTGTTTTTT. This chain links TRBV18 with TRBJ2-2; the D gene is possibly TRBD1 (6 bases). The germline V gene has CDR1 KGHSH and CDR2 LQKENI. The V gene lost 3 bases and the J gene lost 1 base, with 9 bases spanning the gap. This CDR3 comprises 15 residues.

This clone was recorded once. V usage is TRBV5-1 and J usage is TRBJ2-1, with D tentatively TRBD1 (5 bases). This CDR3 spans 14 amino acids. Deletions cut 0 bases from V and 2 bases from J, with 6 bases between. Germline lookup yields CDR1 SGHRS and CDR2 YFSETQ. The CDR3 is CASSLETAYNEQFF. The CDR3 region has the DNA TGCGCCAGCAGCTTGGAGACAGCCTACAATGAGCAGTTCTTC. The full variable domain, its missing parts supplied by reference TRBV5-1 and TRBJ2-1, is KAGVTQTPRYLIKTRGQQVTLSCSPISGHRSVSWYQQTPGQGLQFLFEYFSETQRNKGNFPGRFSGRQFSNSRSEMNVSTLELGDSALYLCASSLETAYNEQFFGPGTRLTVL.